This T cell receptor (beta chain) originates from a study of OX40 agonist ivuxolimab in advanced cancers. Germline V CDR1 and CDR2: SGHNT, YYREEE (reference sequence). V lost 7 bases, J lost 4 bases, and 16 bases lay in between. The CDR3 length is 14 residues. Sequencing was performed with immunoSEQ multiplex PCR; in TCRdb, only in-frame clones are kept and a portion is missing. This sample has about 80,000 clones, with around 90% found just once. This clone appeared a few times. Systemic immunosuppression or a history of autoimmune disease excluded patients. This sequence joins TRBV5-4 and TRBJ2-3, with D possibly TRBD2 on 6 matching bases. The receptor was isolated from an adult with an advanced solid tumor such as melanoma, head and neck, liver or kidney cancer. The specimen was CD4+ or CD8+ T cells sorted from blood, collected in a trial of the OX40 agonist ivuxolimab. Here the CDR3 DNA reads TGTGCCAGCCGACGGGACTCAGCGGCAGATACGCAGTATTTT. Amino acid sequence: CASRRDSAADTQYF.